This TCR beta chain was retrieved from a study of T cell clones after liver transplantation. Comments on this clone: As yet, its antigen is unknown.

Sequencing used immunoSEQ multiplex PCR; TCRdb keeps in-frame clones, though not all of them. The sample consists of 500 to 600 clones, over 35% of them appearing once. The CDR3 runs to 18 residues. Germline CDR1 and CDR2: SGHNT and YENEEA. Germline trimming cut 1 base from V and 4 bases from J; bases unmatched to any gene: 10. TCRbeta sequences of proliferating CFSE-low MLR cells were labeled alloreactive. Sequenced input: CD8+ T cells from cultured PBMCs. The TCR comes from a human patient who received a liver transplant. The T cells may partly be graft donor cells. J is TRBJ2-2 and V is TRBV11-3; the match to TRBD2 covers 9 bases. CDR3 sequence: CASSLGPLSSGITGELFF. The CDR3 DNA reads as TGTGCCAGCAGCTTAGGCCCATTGTCTAGCGGGATCACCGGGGAGCTGTTTTTT.